This T cell receptor beta chain was sequenced for a study of T cell repertoires in cytomegalovirus infection. Background on the study: Through public TCR beta signatures, both CMV infection and matching HLA type were indicated. Study-level results: In two of eight donors, the top clonotype was HLA-C-restricted CMV-specific. Cumulative public TCR beta family frequency identified carriers of CMV plus the relevant HLA.

Regarding this clonotype: No antigen is known for it.

The CDR3 totals 15 residues. Trimming cost V 0 bases and J 5 bases, with 13 bases left between them. Per the germline V gene, CDR1 is SGHNT and CDR2 is YYREEE (reference sequence). TCRdb reprocessed the reads with MiXCR, giving one entry per CDR3 protein. This table has around 280,000 distinct CDR3 sequences, approximately 13% appearing once. The origin of this receptor is a human donor in good health (CMV status not recorded). Some clones in this sample may be carry-over from other donors' samples. The V gene is TRBV5-4, the J gene TRBJ2-3; D tentatively fits TRBD1 or TRBD2 (5 bases each). The sample comprised PBMCs. The CDR3 bases are TGTGCCAGCAGCTTGGCGTTCAGGGACGAAGATACGCAGTATTTT. Amino acids: CASSLAFRDEDTQYF.